The clone carrying this T cell receptor beta chain came up a few times. TCR cDNA was made by 5'RACE template switching, adding a universal primer site and UMIs. TCRdb re-called the 5' RACE reads through MiXCR, storing one row per CDR3 protein. This table holds about 320,000 distinct CDR3 sequences, about 11% found once. Per germline, CDR1 SGHTA and CDR2 FQGNSA. The CDR3 is 14 amino acids. Trimming took 2 bases from V and 4 from J, leaving 11 bases between them. The data belong to a study of T cells after yellow fever vaccination. The sample here was CD4+ T cells sorted from PBMCs, taken 45 days after the yellow fever booster vaccination. The J gene is TRBJ1-2, the V gene TRBV7-2; D is undetermined. The clonotype comes from a man between 18 and 29 years old who received the YFV17D yellow fever vaccine. The chain's CDR3 is CASSLRRTAYGYTF. For the CDR3, the DNA is TGTGCCAGCAGCTTAAGGAGAACAGCCTATGGCTACACCTTC.